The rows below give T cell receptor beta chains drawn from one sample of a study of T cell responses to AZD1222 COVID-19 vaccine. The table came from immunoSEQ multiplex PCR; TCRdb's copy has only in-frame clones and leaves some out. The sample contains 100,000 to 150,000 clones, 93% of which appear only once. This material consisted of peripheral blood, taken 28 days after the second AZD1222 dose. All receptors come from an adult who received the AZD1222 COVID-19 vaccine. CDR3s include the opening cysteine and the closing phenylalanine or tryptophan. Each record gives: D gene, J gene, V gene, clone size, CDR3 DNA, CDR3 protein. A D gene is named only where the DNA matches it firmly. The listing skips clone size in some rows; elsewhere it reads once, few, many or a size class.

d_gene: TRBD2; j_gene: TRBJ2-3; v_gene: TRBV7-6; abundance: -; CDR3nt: TGTGCCAGCAGCCTCACCGGGGGGGAAGAGACGCAGTATTTT; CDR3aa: CASSLTGGEETQYF
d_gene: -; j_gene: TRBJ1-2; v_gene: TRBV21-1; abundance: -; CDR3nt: TGTGCCAGCAGCAAAGAAGAGACCCCGCAGAGCTATGGCTACACCTTC; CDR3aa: CASSKEETPQSYGYTF
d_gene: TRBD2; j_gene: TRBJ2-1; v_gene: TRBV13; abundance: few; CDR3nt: TGTGCCAGCAGCTTAGGCTCCCTGACTAGCGGGAAGGTTAATGAGCAGTTCTTC; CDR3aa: CASSLGSLTSGKVNEQFF
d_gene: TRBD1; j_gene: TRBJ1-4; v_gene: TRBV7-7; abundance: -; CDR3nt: TGTGCTAGCAGCTTAGCAGGGGGCAGGGGGGATGAAAAACTGTTTTTT; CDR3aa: CASSLAGGRGDEKLFF
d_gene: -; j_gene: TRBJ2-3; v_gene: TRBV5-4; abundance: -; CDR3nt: TGTGCCAGCAGCTCCACAGGGCCCACAGATACGCAGTATTTT; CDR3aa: CASSSTGPTDTQYF
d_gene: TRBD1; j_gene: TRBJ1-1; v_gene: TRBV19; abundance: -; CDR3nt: TGTGCCAGTAGTATCTGGTCAGGGGGGGACACTGAAGCTTTCTTT; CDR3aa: CASSIWSGGDTEAFF
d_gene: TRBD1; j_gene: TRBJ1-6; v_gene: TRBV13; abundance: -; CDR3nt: TGTGCCAGCAGCTACTCGACAGGGAAGTCTAATTCACCCCTCCACTTT; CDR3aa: CASSYSTGKSNSPLHF
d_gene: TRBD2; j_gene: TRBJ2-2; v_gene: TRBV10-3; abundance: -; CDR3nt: TGTGCCATGTTAGCGGGGCCGGGGACCGGGGAGCTGTTTTTT; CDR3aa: CAMLAGPGTGELFF
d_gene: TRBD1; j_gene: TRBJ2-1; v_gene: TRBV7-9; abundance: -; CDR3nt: TGTGCCAGCAGCAAAAGGGGACAGGGCCACAATGAGCAGTTCTTC; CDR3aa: CASSKRGQGHNEQFF
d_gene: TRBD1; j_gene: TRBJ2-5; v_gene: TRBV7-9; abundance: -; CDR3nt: TGTGCCAGCAGCCGCAGGGGGCTGAGCGAGACCCAGTACTTC; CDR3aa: CASSRRGLSETQYF
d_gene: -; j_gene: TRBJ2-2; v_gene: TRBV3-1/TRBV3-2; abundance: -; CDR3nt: TGTGCCAGCAGCCAAGATACGACCACCGGGGAGCTGTTTTTT; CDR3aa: CASSQDTTTGELFF
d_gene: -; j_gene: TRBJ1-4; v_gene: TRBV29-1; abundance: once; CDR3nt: TGCAGCGTTTTGGACATAACTAATGAAAAACTGTTTTTT; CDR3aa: CSVLDITNEKLFF
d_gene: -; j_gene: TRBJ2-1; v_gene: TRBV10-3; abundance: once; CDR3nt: TGTGCCATCAGAGGGGCACATGAGCAGTTCTTC; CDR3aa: CAIRGAHEQFF
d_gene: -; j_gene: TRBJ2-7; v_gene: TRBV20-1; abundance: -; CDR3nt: TGCAGTGCTAGTCTACAGGGTGGCTCCTACGAGCAGTACTTC; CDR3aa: CSASLQGGSYEQYF
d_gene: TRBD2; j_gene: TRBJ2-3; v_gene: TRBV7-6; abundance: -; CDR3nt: TGTGCCAGCAGCCCTATCGGACTAGCGGGGGGCCGAACAGATACGCAGTATTTT; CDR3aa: CASSPIGLAGGRTDTQYF
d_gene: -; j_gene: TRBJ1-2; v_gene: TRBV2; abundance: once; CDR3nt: TGTGCCAGCAGTGAAAAACAGAGCTATGGCTACACCTTC; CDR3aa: CASSEKQSYGYTF
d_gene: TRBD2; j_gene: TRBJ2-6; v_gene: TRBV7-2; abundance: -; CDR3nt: TGTGCCAGCAGCTCCGGACTAGCGGGTGGGGCCAACGTCCTGACTTTC; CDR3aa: CASSSGLAGGANVLTF
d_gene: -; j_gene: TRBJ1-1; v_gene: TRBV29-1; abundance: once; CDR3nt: TGCAGCGTTGGGCTAGGGGGGCTCGCTGCTGGTGAAGCTTTCTTT; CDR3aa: CSVGLGGLAAGEAFF
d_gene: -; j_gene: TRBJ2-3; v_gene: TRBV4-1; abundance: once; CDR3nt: TGCGCCAGCAGCCAGCTGGGCGGACGCACAGATACGCAGTATTTT; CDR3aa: CASSQLGGRTDTQYF
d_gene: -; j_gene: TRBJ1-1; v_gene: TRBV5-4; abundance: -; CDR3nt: TGTGCCAGCAGCATCTCAGGGAACACTGAAGCTTTCTTT; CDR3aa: CASSISGNTEAFF
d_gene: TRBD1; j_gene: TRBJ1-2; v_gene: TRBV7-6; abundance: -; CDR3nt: TGTGCCAGCAGCGCCCCAGGGGGCGTGGGCTACACCTTC; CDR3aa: CASSAPGGVGYTF
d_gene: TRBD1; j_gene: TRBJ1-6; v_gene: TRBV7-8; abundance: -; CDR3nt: TGTGCCAGCAGCCCTAGCGGGACAGATAATTCACCCCTCCACTTT; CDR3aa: CASSPSGTDNSPLHF
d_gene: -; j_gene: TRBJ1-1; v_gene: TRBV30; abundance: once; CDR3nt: TGTGCCTGGAGTGCGGCACGTGCGGAAGGAACTGAAGCTTTCTTT; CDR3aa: CAWSAARAEGTEAFF
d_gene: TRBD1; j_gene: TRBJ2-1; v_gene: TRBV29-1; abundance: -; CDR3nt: TGCAGCGGGAAAGGGGGCCTGAAGTATGAGCAGTTCTTC; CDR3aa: CSGKGGLKYEQFF
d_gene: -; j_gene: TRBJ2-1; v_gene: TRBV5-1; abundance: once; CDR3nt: TGCGCCAGCAGCTTAGGCAGGAATTCCTACAATGAGCAGTTCTTC; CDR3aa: CASSLGRNSYNEQFF
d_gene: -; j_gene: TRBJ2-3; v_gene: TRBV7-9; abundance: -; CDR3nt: TGTGCCAGCAGCCTGAACAGGGCCAGCTTCACAGATACGCAGTATTTT; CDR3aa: CASSLNRASFTDTQYF
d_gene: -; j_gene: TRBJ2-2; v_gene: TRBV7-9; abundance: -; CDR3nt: TGTGCCAGCAGCCAACCGGGACATAGCACCGGGGAGCTGTTTTTT; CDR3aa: CASSQPGHSTGELFF
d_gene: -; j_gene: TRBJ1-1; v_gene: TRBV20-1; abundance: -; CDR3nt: TGCAGTGCTAGATTGGCCACTGAAGCTTTCTTT; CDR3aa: CSARLATEAFF
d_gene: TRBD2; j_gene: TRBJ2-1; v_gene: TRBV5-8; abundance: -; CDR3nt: TGTGCCAGCAGCGAAGGACTAGCGGGAGACAATGAGCAGTTCTTC; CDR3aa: CASSEGLAGDNEQFF
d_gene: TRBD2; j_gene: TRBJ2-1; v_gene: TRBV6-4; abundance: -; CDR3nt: TGTGCCAGCAGTGACTCCTCGGGAGGGCCCCAGCTCTTC; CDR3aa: CASSDSSGGPQLF
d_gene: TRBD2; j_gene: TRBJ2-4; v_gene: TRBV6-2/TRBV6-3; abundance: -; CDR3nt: TGTGCCAGCAGTCGGACTAGCGGGGCAAACATTCAGTACTTC; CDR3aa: CASSRTSGANIQYF
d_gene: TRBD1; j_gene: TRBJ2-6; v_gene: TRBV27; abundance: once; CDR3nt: TGTGCCAGCAGTGTGACAGGGCCCGCCTACTCTGGGGCCAACGTCCTGACTTTC; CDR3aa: CASSVTGPAYSGANVLTF
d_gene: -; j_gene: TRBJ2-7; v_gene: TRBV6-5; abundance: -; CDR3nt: TGTGCCAGCAGTTACGGTCCAGGAGGGACCTACGAGCAGTACTTC; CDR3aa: CASSYGPGGTYEQYF
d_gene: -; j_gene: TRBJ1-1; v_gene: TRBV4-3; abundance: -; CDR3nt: TGCGCCAGCAGCCGAAATCAGGGGAGCACTGAAGCTTTCTTT; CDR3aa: CASSRNQGSTEAFF
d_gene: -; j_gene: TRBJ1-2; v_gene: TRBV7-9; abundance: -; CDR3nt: TGTGCCAGCAGCTACGGAGGGCGAGGCTACACCTTC; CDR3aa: CASSYGGRGYTF
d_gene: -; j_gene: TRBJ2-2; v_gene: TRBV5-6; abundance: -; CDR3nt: TGTGCCAGCAGCTTGGGGTGGACCGGGGAGCTGTTTTTT; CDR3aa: CASSLGWTGELFF
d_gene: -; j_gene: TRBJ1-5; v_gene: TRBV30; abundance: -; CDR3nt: TGTGCCTGCCGGGACGTCGGGAGCAATCAGCCCCAGCATTTT; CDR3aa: CACRDVGSNQPQHF
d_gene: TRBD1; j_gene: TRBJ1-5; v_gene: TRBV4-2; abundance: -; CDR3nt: TGTGCCAGCAGCCGACAGGGGAACAATCAGCCCCAGCATTTT; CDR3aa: CASSRQGNNQPQHF
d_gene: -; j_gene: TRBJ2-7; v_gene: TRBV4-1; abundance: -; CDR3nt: TGCGCCAGCAGCCTTAGACCGGGATCCTACTACGAGCAGTACTTC; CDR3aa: CASSLRPGSYYEQYF
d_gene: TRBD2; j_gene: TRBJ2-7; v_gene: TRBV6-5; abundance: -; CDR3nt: TGTGCCAGCGTCGGGAGGGCCTTAAACGAGCAGTACTTC; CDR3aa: CASVGRALNEQYF
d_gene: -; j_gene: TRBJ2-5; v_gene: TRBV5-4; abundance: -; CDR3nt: TGTGCCAGCAGCTCCGACTGGGGAGTGACCCAGTACTTC; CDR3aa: CASSSDWGVTQYF
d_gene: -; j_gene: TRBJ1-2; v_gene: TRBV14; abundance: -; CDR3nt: TGTGCCAGCAGCCAAGTGTGGTATGGCTACACCTTC; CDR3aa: CASSQVWYGYTF
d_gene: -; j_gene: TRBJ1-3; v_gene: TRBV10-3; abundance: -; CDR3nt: TGTGCCATCAGTGACGGTGCGGGCGCCGGAAACACCATATATTTT; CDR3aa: CAISDGAGAGNTIYF
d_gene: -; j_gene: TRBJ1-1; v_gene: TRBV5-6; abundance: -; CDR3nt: TGTGCCAGCAGCTGGGTGGGCACTGAAGCTTTCTTT; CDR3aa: CASSWVGTEAFF
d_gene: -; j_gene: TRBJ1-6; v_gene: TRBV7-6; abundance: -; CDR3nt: TGTGCCAGCAGCTTAGTGGGGTTGAATTCACCCCTCCACTTT; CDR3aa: CASSLVGLNSPLHF
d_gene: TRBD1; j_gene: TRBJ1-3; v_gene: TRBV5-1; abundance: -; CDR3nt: TGCGCCAGCAGCTTGGAGGACAGGGCCCTTCCTGGAAACACCATATATTTT; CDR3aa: CASSLEDRALPGNTIYF
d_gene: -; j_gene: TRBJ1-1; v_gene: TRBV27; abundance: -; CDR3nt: TGTGCCAGCAGCCCCCGCAACACTGAAGCTTTCTTT; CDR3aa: CASSPRNTEAFF
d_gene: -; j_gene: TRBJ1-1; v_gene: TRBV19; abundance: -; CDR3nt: TGTGCCAGTAGTATTGCGGGGGACACTGAAGCTTTCTTT; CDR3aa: CASSIAGDTEAFF
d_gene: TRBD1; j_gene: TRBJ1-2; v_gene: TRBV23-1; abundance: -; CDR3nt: TGCGCCAGCAGCCCTATACCCGGGACAGAGAACTATGGCTACACCTTC; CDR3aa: CASSPIPGTENYGYTF
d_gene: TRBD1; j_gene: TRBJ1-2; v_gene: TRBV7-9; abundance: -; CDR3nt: TGTGCCAGCAGCTTAGCGGATACAGGGGGCGATGGCTACACCTTC; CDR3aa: CASSLADTGGDGYTF
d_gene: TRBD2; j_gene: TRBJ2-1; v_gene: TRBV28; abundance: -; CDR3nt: TGTGCCATCCTGACTAGCGGGAGTGCGAATGAGCAGTTCTTC; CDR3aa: CAILTSGSANEQFF
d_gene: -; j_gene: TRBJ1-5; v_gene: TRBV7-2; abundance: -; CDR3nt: TGTGCCAGCACTGCAGCAGGGTTAAATCAGCCCCAGCATTTT; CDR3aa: CASTAAGLNQPQHF
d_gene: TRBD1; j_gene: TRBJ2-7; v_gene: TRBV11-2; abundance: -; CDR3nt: TGTGCCAGCAGCTCCCGCGGGACAGGGGACTCCCGCGAGCAGTACTTC; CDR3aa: CASSSRGTGDSREQYF
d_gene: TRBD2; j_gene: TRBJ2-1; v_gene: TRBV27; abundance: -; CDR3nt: TGTGCCAGCAGTTTATCGGCGGGAGGGGGTGAGCAGTTCTTC; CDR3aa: CASSLSAGGGEQFF
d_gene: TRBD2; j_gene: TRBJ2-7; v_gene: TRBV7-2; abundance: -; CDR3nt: TGTGCCAGCAGCTTAACTAGCGGGGGGGCCTACGAGCAGTACTTC; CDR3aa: CASSLTSGGAYEQYF
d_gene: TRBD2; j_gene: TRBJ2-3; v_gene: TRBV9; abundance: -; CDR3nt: TGTGCCAGCAGCGTAGTGGCGGGAGGTAGCACAGATACGCAGTATTTT; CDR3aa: CASSVVAGGSTDTQYF
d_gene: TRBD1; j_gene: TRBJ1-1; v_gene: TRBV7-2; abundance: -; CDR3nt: TGTGCCAGCAGCCAGAGCGTGACAGGGATGGTGACTGAAGCTTTCTTT; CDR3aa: CASSQSVTGMVTEAFF
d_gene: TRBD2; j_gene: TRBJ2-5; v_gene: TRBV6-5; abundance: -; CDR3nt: TGTGCCAGCAGCCCCGGACTAGGCGGTGAGACCCAGTACTTC; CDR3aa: CASSPGLGGETQYF